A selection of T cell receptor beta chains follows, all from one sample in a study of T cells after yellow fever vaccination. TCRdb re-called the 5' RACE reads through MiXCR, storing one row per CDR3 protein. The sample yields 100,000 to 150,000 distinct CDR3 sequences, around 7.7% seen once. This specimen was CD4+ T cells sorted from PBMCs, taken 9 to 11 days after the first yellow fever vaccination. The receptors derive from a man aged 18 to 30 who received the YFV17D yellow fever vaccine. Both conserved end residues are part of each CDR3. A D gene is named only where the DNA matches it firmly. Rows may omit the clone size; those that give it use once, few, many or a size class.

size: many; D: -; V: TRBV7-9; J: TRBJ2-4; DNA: TGTGCCAGCAGCCCGGGCAGGGATGTGAAAAACATTCAGTACTTC; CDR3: CASSPGRDVKNIQYF
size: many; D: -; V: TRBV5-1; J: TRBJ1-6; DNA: TGCGCCAGCAGCTTGTGGGGCGATTATAATTCACCCCTCCACTTT; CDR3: CASSLWGDYNSPLHF
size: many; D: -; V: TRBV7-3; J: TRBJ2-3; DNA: TGTGCCAGCAGCTTAAACCCCGTTGCAGATACGCAGTATTTT; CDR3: CASSLNPVADTQYF
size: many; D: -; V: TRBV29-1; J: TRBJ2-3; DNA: TGCAGCGTTAGAGGTCTATACAGCACAGATACGCAGTATTTT; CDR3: CSVRGLYSTDTQYF
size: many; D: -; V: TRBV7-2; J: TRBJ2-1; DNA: TGTGCCAGCAGCTTAGGCAAGCGCTATCCTTCAAACGAGCAGTTCTTC; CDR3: CASSLGKRYPSNEQFF
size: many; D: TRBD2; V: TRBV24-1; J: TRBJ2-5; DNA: TGTGCCACCAGTGGCCCGACCCTACTAGCGGGGTACCAAGAGACCCAGTACTTC; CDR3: CATSGPTLLAGYQETQYF
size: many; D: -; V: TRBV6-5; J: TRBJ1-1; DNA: TGTGCCAGCACTCAGAACACTGAAGCTTTCTTT; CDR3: CASTQNTEAFF
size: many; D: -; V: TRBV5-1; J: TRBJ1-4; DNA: TGCGCCAGCAGCTTGATCATGGGAGATGAAAAACTGTTTTTT; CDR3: CASSLIMGDEKLFF
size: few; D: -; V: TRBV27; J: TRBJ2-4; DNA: TGTGCCAGCAGACCCTCAGGGGCGACCGTAATACTAGCCAAAAACATTCAGTACTTC; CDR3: CASRPSGATVILAKNIQYF
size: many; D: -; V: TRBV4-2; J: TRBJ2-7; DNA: TGTGCCAGCAGCCAATCGGTGGGGGGCGAGCAGTACTTC; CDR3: CASSQSVGGEQYF
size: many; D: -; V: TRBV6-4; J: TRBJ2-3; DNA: TGTGCCAGCAGTGTACAGGGTGGGGATACGCAGTATTTT; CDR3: CASSVQGGDTQYF
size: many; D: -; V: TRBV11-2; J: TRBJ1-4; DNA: TGTGCCAGCAGCTTACTTAATGAAAAACTGTTTTTT; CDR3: CASSLLNEKLFF
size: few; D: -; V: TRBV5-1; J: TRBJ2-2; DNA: TGCGCCTGTCACTCTTCGGGCCGGACGAACACCGGGGAGCTGTTTTTT; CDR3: CACHSSGRTNTGELFF
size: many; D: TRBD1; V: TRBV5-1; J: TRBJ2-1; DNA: TGCGCCAGCAGCTGGAGACAGGGGGTTGGCGGGGGTGAGCAGTTCTTC; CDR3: CASSWRQGVGGGEQFF
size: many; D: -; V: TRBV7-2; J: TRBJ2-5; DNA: TGTGCCAGCAGCTTAGACAGGTACCAAGAGACCCAGTACTTC; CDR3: CASSLDRYQETQYF
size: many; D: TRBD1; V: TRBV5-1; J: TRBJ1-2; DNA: TGCGCCAGCAGCGCCGGGACAGAAGCATATGGCTACACCTTC; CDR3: CASSAGTEAYGYTF
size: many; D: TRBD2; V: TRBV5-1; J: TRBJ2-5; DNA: TGCGCCAGCAGCTTGCAAACCACACTAGCGGGGGTCGAGACCCAGTACTTC; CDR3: CASSLQTTLAGVETQYF
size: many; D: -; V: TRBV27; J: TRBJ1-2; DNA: TGTGCCAGCAGTCCGGCCGGGGGGTGGTACACCTTC; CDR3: CASSPAGGWYTF
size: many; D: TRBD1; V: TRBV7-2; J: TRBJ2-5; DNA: TGTGCCAGCAGCTTTACACCGACAGGGGGTTGGGAGACCCAGTACTTC; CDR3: CASSFTPTGGWETQYF
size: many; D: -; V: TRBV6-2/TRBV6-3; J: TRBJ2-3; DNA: TGTGCCAGCAGTTACCGGCAGGCCCTTGGAGATACGCAGTATTTT; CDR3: CASSYRQALGDTQYF
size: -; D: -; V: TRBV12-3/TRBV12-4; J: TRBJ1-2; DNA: TGTGCCAGCAGTTTCAGGACAAACTATGGCTACACCTTC; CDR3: CASSFRTNYGYTF
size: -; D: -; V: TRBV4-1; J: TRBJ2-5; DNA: TGCGCCAGCAGCCGCGAGTCCTCCACCTCCCCCGAGACCCAGTACTTC; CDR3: CASSRESSTSPETQYF
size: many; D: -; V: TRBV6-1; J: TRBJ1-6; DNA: TGTGCCAGCAGTAAGACCCCCCCACGAGGGGCAAATTCACCCCTCCACTTT; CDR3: CASSKTPPRGANSPLHF
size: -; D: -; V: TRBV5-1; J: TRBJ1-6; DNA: TGCGCCAGCAGCTTGGTTCAGGAGAATTCACCCCTCCACTTT; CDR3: CASSLVQENSPLHF
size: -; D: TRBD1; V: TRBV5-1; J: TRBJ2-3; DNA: TGCGCCAGCAGCTTGGCAGGACAGGGAGGAGATACGCAGTATTTT; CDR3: CASSLAGQGGDTQYF
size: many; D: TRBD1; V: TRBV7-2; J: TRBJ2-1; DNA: TGTGCCAGCAGCTTAAACTTTGGACAGGTTACTGAGCAGTTCTTC; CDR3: CASSLNFGQVTEQFF
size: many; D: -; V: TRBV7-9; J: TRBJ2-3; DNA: TGTGCCAGCAGCCCCGCCGGGGGGCCCCCAGATACGCAGTATTTT; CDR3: CASSPAGGPPDTQYF
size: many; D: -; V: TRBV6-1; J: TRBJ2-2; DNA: TGTGCCAGCACCAGGGACTTTTGGAACACCGGGGAGCTGTTTTTT; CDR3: CASTRDFWNTGELFF
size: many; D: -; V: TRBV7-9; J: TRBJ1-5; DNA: TGTGCCAGCAGCTTAGAAAACAATCAGCCCCAGCATTTT; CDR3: CASSLENNQPQHF